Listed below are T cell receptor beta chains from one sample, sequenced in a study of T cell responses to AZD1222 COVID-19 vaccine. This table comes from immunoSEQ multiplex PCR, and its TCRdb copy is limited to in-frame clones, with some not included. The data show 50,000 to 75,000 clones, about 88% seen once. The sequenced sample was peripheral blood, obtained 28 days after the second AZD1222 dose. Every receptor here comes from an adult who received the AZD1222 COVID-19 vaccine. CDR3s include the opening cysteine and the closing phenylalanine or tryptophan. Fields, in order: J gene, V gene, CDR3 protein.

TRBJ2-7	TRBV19	CATSRGLESYEQYF
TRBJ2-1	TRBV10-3	CAISKTGTYSYNEQFF
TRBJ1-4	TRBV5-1	CASSVGTVATNEKLFF
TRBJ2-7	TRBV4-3	CASSQEEGAGSYEQYF
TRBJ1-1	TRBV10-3	CAISRGTEAFF
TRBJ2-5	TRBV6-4	CASSNERLGQYF
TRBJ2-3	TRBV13	CASSLLAGALDTQYF
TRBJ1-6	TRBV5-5	CASSHPGQNSPLHF
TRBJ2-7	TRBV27	CASSLAGDDPYEQYF
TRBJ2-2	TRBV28	CASRVWSGELFF
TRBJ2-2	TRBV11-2	CASSSRLAATTGELFF
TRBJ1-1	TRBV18	CASSSWTGVEASTEAFF
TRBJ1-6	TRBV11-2	CASSLGGTNSPLHF
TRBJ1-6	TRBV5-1	CASSLLTGEGSPLHF
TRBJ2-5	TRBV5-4	CASSGWAEQETQYF
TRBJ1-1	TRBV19	CASGIRKNTEAFF
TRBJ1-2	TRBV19	CASSHDNFYGYTF
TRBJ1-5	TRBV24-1	CATSDGDGRLGQPQHF
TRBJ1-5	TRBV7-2	CASSSTGGNQPQHF
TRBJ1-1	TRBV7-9	CASSLNGRGGTEAFF
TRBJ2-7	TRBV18	CASSRTGASYEQYF
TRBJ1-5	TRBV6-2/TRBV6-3	CASSQQGYNQPQHF
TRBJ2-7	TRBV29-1	CSGLGLAEPREQYF
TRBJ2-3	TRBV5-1	CASSLAQTGVGTDTQYF
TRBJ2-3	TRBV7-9	CASSLVDTQYF
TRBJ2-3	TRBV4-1	CASSQESQRRTDTQYF
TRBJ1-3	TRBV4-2	CASTRDGGSGNTIYF
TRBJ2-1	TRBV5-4	CASSPQVGGDNEQFF
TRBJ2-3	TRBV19	CASSIEGTDTQYF
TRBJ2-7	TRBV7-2	CASSPIVGEQYF
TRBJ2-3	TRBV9	CASSPRSVSTDTQYF
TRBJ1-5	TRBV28	CASSTGFNQPQHF
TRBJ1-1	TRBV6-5	CASRGNARQGTEAFF
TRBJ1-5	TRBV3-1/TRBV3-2	CASSQDYGVQPQHF
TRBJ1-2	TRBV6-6	CASSYVTVYTF
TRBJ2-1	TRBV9	CASSVGGSLDEQFF
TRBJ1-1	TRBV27	CASGVNTEAFF
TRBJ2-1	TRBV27	CASSYGKPSGPLRNEQFF
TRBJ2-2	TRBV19	CASGTSGNTGELFF
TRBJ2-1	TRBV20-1	CSASRLEGGNEQFF
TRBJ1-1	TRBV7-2	CASSTGVNTEAFF
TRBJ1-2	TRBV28	CASSPNRLGSTF
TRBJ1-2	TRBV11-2	CASRGQGGYGYTF
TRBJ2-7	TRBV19	CASSEQGVGEQYF
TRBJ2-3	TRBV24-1	CATRDSMYSDTQYF
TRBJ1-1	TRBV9	CASSPRLSMGTEAFF
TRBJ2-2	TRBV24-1	CATSDFTSGNTGELFF
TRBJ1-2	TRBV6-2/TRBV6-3	CASSFGQGGYGYTF
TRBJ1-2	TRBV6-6	CASRLAGANYGYTF
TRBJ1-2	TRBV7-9	CASSLDRVGGYTF
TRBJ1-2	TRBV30	CAWSVQVSNYGYTF
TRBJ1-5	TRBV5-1	CASSPDRVGQPQHF
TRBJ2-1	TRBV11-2	CASRGTPSRQFF